This T cell receptor (beta chain) was recovered during a study of cytomegalovirus exposure and HLA in healthy donors. The primer mix had 60 Vbeta and 13 Jbeta primers. TCRdb's table, derived via immunoSEQ multiplex PCR, lists solely in-frame clones and lacks some. The profile covers a few hundred thousand clones, with roughly 80% appearing a single time and about 0.28% taken by the ten largest. The germline V gene has CDR1 MDHEN and CDR2 SYDVKM. This CDR3 is 16 amino acids long. V lost 7 bases and J lost 7; bases outside the gene matches: 14. While unrecorded immune exposures were likely, the donors were nominally healthy when sampled. Comment on this clone: Antigen unknown.

Study outcomes and limitations: Among CMV-associated TCR beta chains, most appeared HLA-restricted in a later analysis.

V and J are TRBV28 and TRBJ2-1, with 9 bases identical to TRBD2. The origin of this receptor is a girl under 10 years old in good health and CMV-seronegative. The sequencing sample was made of PBMCs. CDR3 residues: CASTHPPAGGWNEQFF. The CDR3 DNA follows: TGTGCCAGCACCCACCCACCCGCGGGGGGGTGGAATGAGCAGTTCTTC. The full variable domain, rest sourced from reference TRBV28 and TRBJ2-1, is DVKVTQSSRYLVKRTGEKVFLECVQDMDHENMFWYRQDPGLGLRLIYFSYDVKMKEKGDIPEGYSVSREKKERFSLILESASTNQTSMYLCASTHPPAGGWNEQFFGPGTRLTVL.